This passage covers 15 T cell receptor beta chains from one sample sequenced in a study of blood T cell repertoires in COVID-19. Sequencing used immunoSEQ multiplex PCR; TCRdb keeps in-frame clones, though not all of them. The table lists approximately 210,000 clones, approximately 84% of them singletons, with over 14% in the top ten. Sample: PBMCs or T cells enriched from blood (not recorded which). These receptors were obtained from a man aged 40-55 years who had recovered from COVID-19.

The chain uses TRBV11-3 and TRBJ1-1; D unresolved. The germline V and J ends were trimmed by 5 bases and 1 base, with 11 bases remaining between them. Germline values: CDR1 SGHNT, CDR2 YENEEA. The length of the CDR3 is 14 residues. The DNA for the CDR3 is TGTGCCAGCAGCGCTAGCGGACGGAACACTGAAGCTTTCTTT. The encoded protein is CASSASGRNTEAFF.

This sequence joins TRBV6-5 and TRBJ1-2; D perhaps matches TRBD1 (6 bases). CDR3 length equals 13 residues. Between the trimmed V and J ends, which lost 9 bases and 8 bases, there was a span of 19 bases. Germline lookup yields CDR1 MNHEY and CDR2 SVGAGI. In DNA, the CDR3 is TGTGCCAGTTGGGAGCGGGGGCCCCTCGGCTACACCTTC. Translation gives CASWERGPLGYTF.

The rearrangement uses TRBV7-2 and TRBJ2-2; the match to TRBD2 covers 8 bases. Unmatched junction bases numbered 12, after V lost 5 bases and J lost 7 bases. The CDR3 sequence is 16 residues long. Germline assignment: CDR1 SGHTA and CDR2 FQGNSA. This CDR3 is CASSAISGGRGGELFF. In DNA form, the CDR3 reads TGTGCCAGCAGCGCCATCAGCGGGGGTAGGGGCGGGGAGCTGTTTTTT.

The CDR3 region is CASSPGTGDYGYTF. The CDR3 nucleotides are TGCGCCAGCAGCCCCGGGACAGGGGACTATGGCTACACCTTC. This chain links TRBV4-3 with TRBJ1-2, with 10 bases lining up with TRBD1. Germline assignment: CDR1 LGHNA and CDR2 YSLEER. The CDR3 has 14 amino acids. V dropped 4 bases and J dropped 3; count of bases not matched to a gene: 2.

The rearrangement uses TRBV5-1 and TRBJ2-7; TRBD2 aligns across 8 bases. This CDR3 is built from 14 residues. The germline V gene encodes CDR1 SGHRS and CDR2 YFSETQ. Losses at the gene ends were 4 bases for V and 5 bases for J; bases not matched to a gene: 8. The CDR3 region is CASSDNSGTNEQYF. DNA for the CDR3: TGCGCCAGCAGCGATAATAGCGGGACCAACGAGCAGTACTTC.

The chain joins TRBV5-1 to TRBJ2-1; no reliable D call. V lost 1 base to trimming and J lost 5 bases, with 7 bases between them. Germline V CDR1 and CDR2: SGHRS, YFSETQ. The CDR3 runs to 13 residues. The CDR3 coding sequence is TGCGCCAGCAGCTTGATCACAGACAATGAGCAGTTCTTC. Protein sequence: CASSLITDNEQFF.

V and J are TRBV28 and TRBJ1-1, with 9 bases matching TRBD1. This CDR3 is 17 amino acids long. V lost 2 bases to trimming and J lost 4 bases; unmatched junction nucleotides: 11. Germline V lookup: CDR1 MDHEN, CDR2 SYDVKM. CDR3 in DNA: TGTGCCAGCAGTTTAACCTCTCTAGGACAGGGGACCACTGAAGCTTTCTTT. Amino acids: CASSLTSLGQGTTEAFF.

J is TRBJ1-6 and V is TRBV7-2; no clear D gene. V gave up 2 bases and J gave up 2 bases, with 7 bases separating them. CDR1 and CDR2 from the germline V gene are SGHTA and FQGNSA. The CDR3 length is 15 residues. The CDR3, as DNA: TGTGCCAGCAGCTTATCCGGGGCCTATAATTCACCCCTCCACTTT. Protein sequence: CASSLSGAYNSPLHF.

This clone was counted a few times. This chain connects TRBV27 to TRBJ2-7, with D maybe TRBD2 (6 bases). Germline-derived CDR1 and CDR2 are MNHEY and SMNVEV (reference sequence). Trimming stripped 2 bases from V and 7 bases from J, with 15 bases between. This CDR3 has 14 amino acids. For the CDR3, the DNA is TGTGCCAGCAGTTTAAGCGGGCCCTATGGGGAGCAGTACTTC. Protein product: CASSLSGPYGEQYF.

The rearrangement uses TRBV19 and TRBJ1-2; D unresolved. Germline V gives CDR1 LNHDA, CDR2 SQIVND (reference sequence). The ends were cut back, 5 bases at V and 4 bases at J, with 8 bases in the middle. This CDR3 is 12 amino acids long. CDR3 in amino acids: CASSEAAYGYTF. The CDR3 region has the DNA TGTGCCAGTAGTGAGGCAGCCTATGGCTACACCTTC.

The chain links TRBV6-5 to TRBJ1-4; 9 bases align to TRBD1. Germline CDR1 is MNHEY and CDR2 is SVGAGI. V shed 10 bases, J shed 8 bases, and the junction held 11 bases outside the gene matches. This CDR3 region has 14 residues. The CDR3 reads CAIHKQGAGEKLFF. For the CDR3, the DNA is TGTGCCATCCACAAACAGGGGGCGGGCGAAAAACTGTTTTTT.

This chain joins TRBV3-1 (or the pseudogene TRBV3-2) and TRBJ2-1; 10 nucleotides agree with TRBD2. V trimming: 3 bases; J trimming: 5 bases; junction bases outside the gene matches: 4. Germline assignment: CDR1 LGHDT and CDR2 YNNKEL (reference sequence). The CDR3 covers 15 residues. CDR3 region: CASSQSGRVHNEQFF. The CDR3 coding sequence is TGTGCCAGCAGCCAGAGCGGGAGGGTCCACAATGAGCAGTTCTTC.

V usage is TRBV11-2 and J usage is TRBJ2-2, with 9 bases fitting TRBD1. This CDR3 has 16 residues. In germline, CDR1 is SGHAT, CDR2 FQNNGV. V lost 5 bases to trimming and J lost 6 bases; unmatched junction nucleotides: 10. CDR3 coding DNA: TGTGCCAGCAGCCTCTTCGGGACAGGGAATGCCGGGGAGCTGTTTTTT. This gives the protein CASSLFGTGNAGELFF.

V is TRBV5-6 and J is TRBJ2-6; D remains unclear. The CDR3 totals 18 residues. Germline V gene data show CDR1 as SGHDT and CDR2 as YYEEEE. V lost 3 bases and J lost 0, with 16 bases in between. In DNA, the CDR3 is TGTGCCAGCAGCTCGTCTTCACATTATTACTCTGGGGCCAACGTCCTGACTTTC. Its translation is CASSSSSHYYSGANVLTF.

The rearrangement uses TRBV4-2 and TRBJ1-2, with a tentative D call TRBD1 (6 bases). The V end was cut by 3 bases, the J end by 2 bases, with 10 bases between. The germline gives CDR1 LGHNA, CDR2 YNFKEQ. This CDR3 contains 14 residues. CDR3 in amino acids: CASSQEQGNYGYTF. The CDR3 region has the DNA TGTGCCAGCAGCCAGGAACAGGGCAACTATGGCTACACCTTC.